Following are 4 T cell receptor beta chains from one sample sequenced in a study of T cells in Graves' hyperthyroidism and ophthalmopathy. TCR beta CDR3 region amplification was performed from RNA transcripts. The primer set for the first-round RT-PCR of the TCR CDR3 was HTBI. TCRdb processed the multiplex PCR reads anew with MiXCR; each CDR3 protein has one entry. In the table there are around 620,000 distinct CDR3 sequences, roughly 50% of which are singletons. The sequenced material came from peripheral blood or thyroid tissue (not recorded which). Receptor source: an adult woman with Graves' disease, either hyperthyroidism or ophthalmopathy (not recorded which).

With regard to this clonotype: A read error may be the cause here, since a much bigger clone is one base away. The gene calls are TRBV6-6 and TRBJ2-7; possible D gene TRBD2, 6 bases. This CDR3 has 13 residues. Germline lookup yields CDR1 MNHNY and CDR2 SVGAGI (reference sequence). Here the CDR3 reads CASNPTSIYDQYF. The CDR3 DNA reads TGTGCCAGCAATCCGACTAGTATCTACGATCAGTACTTC.

A remark on this clonotype: The junction differs from germline at one of its ends, possibly a read error. The J gene is TRBJ2-2, the V gene TRBV14, with D perhaps matching TRBD2 (6 bases). The CDR3 runs 16 residues. CDR1 and CDR2 (germline): SGHDN, FVKESK. Here the CDR3 DNA reads TGTGCCAGCAGCCCGGCTAGCGCCACGAACACCGGGGAGGTGTTTTTT. This translates into CASSPASATNTGEVFF. Full variable domain (outside the CDR3, taken from reference TRBV14 and TRBJ2-2): EAGVTQFPSHSVIEKGQTVTLRCDPISGHDNLYWYRRVMGKEIKFLLHFVKESKQDESGMPNNRFLAERTGGTYSTLKVQPAELEDSGVYFCASSPASATNTGEVFFGEGSRLTVL.

J is TRBJ2-7 and V is TRBV18; 9 nucleotides agree with TRBD2. The ends lost 2 bases at V and 4 bases at J; junction bases unmatched: 6. Germline lookup yields CDR1 KGHSH and CDR2 LQKENI. The CDR3 runs 15 residues. In nucleotides, the CDR3 is TGTGCCAGCTCACCAACGGGACTAGCAGTATACGAGCAGTACTTC. Protein: CASSPTGLAVYEQYF.

In this sample, this clonotype turned up many times. The CDR3 DNA sequence: TGCGCCAGCAGCTATACGGGGACGCACGAGCAGTACTTC. Translation gives CASSYTGTHEQYF. The chain links TRBV5-1 to TRBJ2-7; D tentatively fits TRBD1 or TRBD2 (5 bases each). This CDR3 is built from 13 residues. In germline, CDR1 is SGHRS, CDR2 YFSETQ. V was clipped by 3 bases and J by 5 bases, with 12 bases between them.